The 27 T cell receptor beta chains below come from one sample, sequenced in a study of shared clonotypes between healthy human individuals. Produced via immunoSEQ multiplex PCR; TCRdb's table is partial and in-frame only. This table holds about 480,000 clones, nearly 80% found once. The specimen was PBMCs. These receptors originate from a woman in her thirties or forties in good health. Some clones in this sample may be carry-over from other donors' samples.

The chain employs TRBV7-6 and TRBJ2-1, with TRBD1 identical over 11 bases. The CDR3 totals 18 residues. V was pared by 0 bases and J by 5 bases, with 9 bases of the junction left unmatched. Germline V gene sequence: CDR1 SGHVS, CDR2 FNYEAQ. CDR3 sequence: CASSLADRGRAVNNEQFF. CDR3 in DNA: TGTGCCAGCAGCTTAGCGGACAGGGGGCGTGCGGTAAACAATGAGCAGTTCTTC.

Details on this clone: Additional DNA sequences in this sample encode the identical CDR3. V gene TRBV27 combines with J gene TRBJ1-5; TRBD1 matches 7 bases. The CDR3 runs to 14 residues. V was pared by 4 bases and J by 0 bases, with 0 bases of the junction left unmatched. Germline CDR1 is MNHEY and CDR2 is SMNVEV (reference sequence). CDR3: CASSYRGSNQPQHF. In nucleotides, the CDR3 is TGTGCCAGCAGTTACAGGGGTAGCAATCAGCCCCAGCATTTT.

The chain is built from TRBV21-1 and TRBJ1-5; the D segment call TRBD1 is taken from the table without a DNA check. TRBV21-1 is marked as a pseudogene. The CDR3 extends over 19 amino acids. DNA for the CDR3: TGTGCCAGCTTCAGTGTCCGGGACAGAGAATTCACGAACAATCAGCCCCAGCATTTT. Translated, it gives CASFSVRDREFTNNQPQHF.

The rearrangement joins TRBV19 to TRBJ2-1; D remains ambiguous. The germline V gene has CDR1 LNHDA and CDR2 SQIVND (reference sequence). This CDR3 comprises 15 residues. V shed 4 bases and J shed 0 bases, with 10 bases lying between them. The CDR3 is CASSSPESSYNEQFF. The CDR3 coding sequence is TGTGCCAGTAGTAGTCCGGAATCCTCCTACAATGAGCAGTTCTTC.

This rearrangement joins TRBV30 to TRBJ2-5, with 9 positions matching TRBD1. Germline V gene lookup returns CDR1 GTSNPN and CDR2 SVGIG (reference sequence). This CDR3 contains 14 residues. J lost 3 bases, V lost 5 bases, and 7 bases had no gene match. The CDR3 DNA sequence: TGTGCCTGGCTACCGGGACAGGGAAAAGAGACCCAGTACTTC. Translated, it gives CAWLPGQGKETQYF. Looking up the rest from reference TRBV30 and TRBJ2-5 gives the full variable domain: SQTIHQWPATLVQPVGSPLSLECTVEGTSNPNLYWYRQAAGRGLQLLFYSVGIGQISSEVPQNLSASRPQDRQFILSSKKLLLSDSGFYLCAWLPGQGKETQYFGPGTRLLVL.

Worth noting for this clone: The germline gene is not matched at one end of the junction; a read error may be the cause. The V call is TRBV27, the J call TRBJ2-2; 8 bases line up with TRBD1. The CDR3 spans 13 residues. Per the germline V gene, CDR1 is MNHEY and CDR2 is SMNVEV (reference sequence). This CDR3 reads CASPQGAGRGAVF. CDR3 DNA: TGTGCCAGTCCCCAGGGGGCGGGGCGGGGAGCTGTTTTT.

J is TRBJ1-6 and V is TRBV15; D is uncertain. CDR3 length equals 14 residues. V was clipped by 1 base and J by 10 bases, with 11 bases between them. CDR1 is LNHNV, CDR2 YYDKDF, per germline (reference sequence). The chain's CDR3 is CATSRVGRDSPLHF. The CDR3 DNA sequence: TGTGCCACCAGCAGAGTAGGGCGCGACTCACCCCTCCACTTT.

This clone was counted many times. The chain uses TRBV11-2 and TRBJ2-7, with TRBD1 identical over 7 bases. Germline-derived CDR1 and CDR2 are SGHAT and FQNNGV. The CDR3 consists of 16 residues. V lost 2 bases to trimming and J lost 0 bases; unmatched junction nucleotides: 7. The CDR3, as DNA: TGTGCCAGCAGCTTATTCGGACAGGTTACCTCCTACGAGCAGTACTTC. Its protein product is CASSLFGQVTSYEQYF.

This chain connects TRBV6-1 to TRBJ2-5; D is perhaps TRBD1 (5 bases). Trimming left V 4 bases short and J 2 bases short, with 11 bases between. The CDR3 is 14 residues long. Germline-derived CDR1 and CDR2 are MNHNS and SASEGT. CDR3 DNA sequence: TGTGCCAGCAGTGCCCGGACAAATCAAGAGACCCAGTACTTC. Its translation: CASSARTNQETQYF.

V usage is TRBV13 and J usage is TRBJ2-6; D is undetermined. In germline, CDR1 is PRHDT, CDR2 FYEKMQ (reference sequence). The CDR3 covers 11 residues. V was pared by 1 base and J by 17 bases, with 9 bases between. CDR3 DNA: TGTGCCAGCAGCTTAGACCTGGGGATGACTTTC. The encoded protein is CASSLDLGMTF.

This clone was detected once. The rearrangement links TRBV28 to TRBJ1-6; TRBD1 is a possible D gene (5 bases). CDR1 and CDR2 (germline): MDHEN, SYDVKM. With 3 bases removed from V and 10 bases from J, the gap between germline ends came to 16 bases. The CDR3 is 15 amino acids. The DNA for the CDR3 is TGTGCCAGCAGTTTCCCTCGGGGGAGAGGCTCACCCCTCCACTTT. Translation gives CASSFPRGRGSPLHF.

The rearrangement joins TRBV30 to TRBJ2-7; D call uncertain. V was shortened by 7 bases and J by 1 base, with 14 bases between the two germline ends. Germline V gene data show CDR1 as GTSNPN and CDR2 as SVGIG (reference sequence). The CDR3 has 13 residues. CDR3 region: CASCEVGSYEQYF. In nucleotides, the CDR3 is TGTGCCTCATGTGAGGTGGGGTCCTACGAGCAGTACTTC.

V is TRBV4-3 and J is TRBJ1-1; D is unresolved. The CDR3 loop spans 13 amino acids. The V and J ends lost 2 bases and 1 base respectively, with 5 bases between them. Germline V gene data show CDR1 as LGHNA and CDR2 as YSLEER. Here the CDR3 reads CASSQRGNTEAFF. Here the CDR3 DNA reads TGCGCCAGCAGCCAACGGGGGAACACTGAAGCTTTCTTT.

V usage is TRBV6-5 and J usage is TRBJ1-1; TRBD1 aligns across 8 bases. The CDR3 sequence is 16 residues long. Germline CDR1 MNHEY, CDR2 SVGAGI. V shed 4 bases and J 5 bases; nucleotides not matched to a gene: 12. As DNA, the CDR3 is TGTGCCAGCAGTTGGTCGGGACAGGCCAGCGAAACTGAAGCTTTCTTT. Protein: CASSWSGQASETEAFF.

CDR3 amino acids: CASSPTRTRTQYF. The CDR3, as DNA: TGTGCCAGCAGCCCGACTAGGACCCGGACCCAGTACTTC. The chain uses TRBV5-6 and TRBJ2-5; tentatively, D is TRBD2 (6 bases). The germline V and J ends were trimmed by 4 bases and 7 bases, with 14 bases remaining between them. The germline V gene encodes CDR1 SGHDT and CDR2 YYEEEE. The CDR3 sequence is 13 residues long.

This chain uses TRBV29-1 with TRBJ2-2; D may be TRBD1 or TRBD2 (6 bases each). CDR3 length equals 14 residues. V was pared by 3 bases and J by 6 bases, with 14 bases between. Germline loops: CDR1 SQVTM, CDR2 ANQGSEA. This CDR3 is CSVEGMGGPGELFF. CDR3 DNA: TGCAGCGTTGAGGGGATGGGGGGCCCCGGGGAGCTGTTTTTT.

This chain connects TRBV18 to TRBJ1-1, with TRBD1 as a possible D gene (5 bases). V was cut by 6 bases and J by 1 base, with 21 bases left in between. This CDR3 spans 17 amino acids. Looked up from germline, CDR1 is KGHSH and CDR2 is LQKENI. CDR3 nucleotide sequence: TGTGCCAGCTCGCCCCAAATGACGGGACGGACGAACACTGAAGCTTTCTTT. This codes for CASSPQMTGRTNTEAFF.

Points on this clone: The junction departs from the called germline gene at one end, perhaps through a read error. The J gene is TRBJ2-3, the V gene TRBV25-1; D not resolved. Germline V CDR1 and CDR2: MGHDK, SYGVNS. This CDR3 comprises 14 residues. CDR3 nucleotide sequence: TGTGCCAGCAGTCAATATACTAGCACAGATACGCAGTATTTT. This encodes CASSQYTSTDTQYF.

This clone was counted a few times. DNA for the CDR3: TGTGCCAGCAGTTACTATAAGACGGGACAGCAGCAGTACTTC. Translation gives CASSYYKTGQQQYF. The chain has TRBV6-6 and TRBJ2-7, with 7 bases aligning to TRBD1. With 1 base clipped from V and 8 bases from J, the junction kept 8 bases outside the gene matches. The CDR3 has 14 amino acids. Germline values: CDR1 MNHNY, CDR2 SVGAGI (reference sequence).

Remarks on this clone: Germline and junction disagree at one end, which may indicate a read error. This chain joins TRBV6-6 and TRBJ2-7; 7 bases agree with TRBD2. The CDR3 is made up of 16 amino acids. In germline, CDR1 is MNHNY, CDR2 SVGAGI (reference sequence). CDR3 sequence: CASSDSTSANSYEQYF. The DNA for the CDR3 is TGTGCCAGCAGTGACTCAACTAGCGCAAACTCCTACGAGCAGTACTTC.

This clone was seen just once. The V call is TRBV5-1, the J call TRBJ2-1; D gene ambiguous. Per the germline V gene, CDR1 is SGHRS and CDR2 is YFSETQ. Trimming removed 0 bases from V and 0 bases from J, with 10 bases in between. CDR3 size: 16 residues. The CDR3 loop is CASSLGSPPSYNEQFF. The CDR3 DNA reads TGCGCCAGCAGCTTGGGGTCCCCACCCTCCTACAATGAGCAGTTCTTC.

The chain recombines TRBV29-1 with TRBJ1-2, with TRBD1 matching over 10 bases. The V segment lost 1 base and the J segment 7 bases; nucleotides outside the gene matches: 9. The CDR3 runs to 15 residues. CDR1 and CDR2 (germline): SQVTM, ANQGSEA. CDR3 bases: TGCAGCGTTGAAGTCCCGGGACAGGGGACGGGTGGCTACACCTTC. Its protein is CSVEVPGQGTGGYTF.

The rearrangement links TRBV2 to TRBJ1-4, with 10 bases fitting TRBD1. In germline, CDR1 is SNHLY, CDR2 FYNNEI. The CDR3 runs 14 residues. J was trimmed by 8 bases and V by 9 bases; bases with no gene match: 9. CDR3 loop: CASSGGTGVEKLFF. The CDR3 DNA reads TGTGCCAGTAGCGGTGGGACAGGGGTGGAAAAACTGTTTTTT.

The chain joins TRBV4-3 to TRBJ2-3, with 9 bases matching TRBD2. From germline, CDR1 is LGHNA and CDR2 YSLEER. V dropped 1 base and J dropped 4; count of bases not matched to a gene: 3. This CDR3 comprises 15 residues. The DNA of the CDR3 is TGCGCCAGCAGCCAAGGTAGCGGGGGACCAGATACGCAGTATTTT. It encodes CASSQGSGGPDTQYF.

V usage is TRBV2 and J usage is TRBJ1-5, with D hard to call. V lost 10 bases and J lost 1, with 11 bases in between. Germline loops: CDR1 SNHLY, CDR2 FYNNEI. The CDR3 spans 13 residues. The CDR3: CATNIESNQPQHF. DNA of the CDR3: TGTGCCACCAATATCGAAAGCAATCAGCCCCAGCATTTT. Complete variable domain (other parts from reference TRBV2 and TRBJ1-5): EPEVTQTPSHQVTQMGQEVILRCVPISNHLYFYWYRQILGQKVEFLVSFYNNEISEKSEIFDDQFSVERPDGSNFTLKIRSTKLEDSAMYFCATNIESNQPQHFGDGTRLSIL.

The chain uses TRBV18 and TRBJ2-1; D may be TRBD2 (5 bases). Germline V gene lookup returns CDR1 KGHSH and CDR2 LQKENI. Trimming removed 0 bases at V and 9 bases at J, with 9 bases between. The length of the CDR3 is 13 residues. The CDR3 sequence is CASSPPGSVEQFF. CDR3 nucleotides: TGTGCCAGCTCACCACCGGGGAGCGTTGAGCAGTTCTTC.

A note on this clone: This sample includes further DNA sequences coding for the same CDR3. This CDR3 reads CASSLGYGNTEAFF. In DNA, the CDR3 is TGTGCCAGCAGCCTAGGGTATGGGAACACTGAAGCTTTCTTT. The rearrangement links TRBV7-3 to TRBJ1-1; D gene uncertain. CDR3 length: 14 amino acids. Trimming took 5 bases from V and 1 from J, leaving 11 bases between them. Germline lookup yields CDR1 SGHTA and CDR2 FQGTGA.